Below are 2 T cell receptor beta chains sequenced from a single sample in a study of regulatory T cells in long-lasting Graves disease. Through Arm-PCR of CDR3 regions and iRepertoire HTBI primers, TCR beta libraries were built. TCRdb re-derived calls from the multiplex PCR reads in MiXCR, one entry per CDR3 protein. The sample carries 510,000 or so distinct CDR3 sequences, more than 10% recorded once. Sample time point: newly diagnosed GD, antithyroid drugs for less than 3 months. PBMC-extracted RNA yielded the TCR library. This sample was also put to use in a study of T cells in Graves' hyperthyroidism and ophthalmopathy.

The sequencing used peripheral blood mononuclear cells (PBMCs), collected at new diagnosis, from a patient treated with antithyroid drugs. The source of these receptors is a woman aged 25 to 45 with Graves disease.

The sample holds a few counts of this clonotype. The chain employs TRBV9 and TRBJ2-1; no definite D call. The CDR3 consists of 14 residues. Deletions cut 3 bases from V and 12 bases from J, with 19 bases between. The germline V gene has CDR1 SGDLS and CDR2 YYNGEE. Here the CDR3 DNA reads TGTGCCAGCAGCGAGGGCCCCACGAGTTTGGGGCAGTTCTTC. As protein: CASSEGPTSLGQFF.

In DNA form, the CDR3 reads TGTGCCAGTACGCAGAGATTGCTATATGGCTACACCTTC. Translated: CASTQRLLYGYTF. J is TRBJ1-2 and V is TRBV19; no clear D. The CDR3 is made up of 13 amino acids. V was shortened by 7 bases and J by 5 bases, with 14 bases between the two germline ends. CDR1 is LNHDA and CDR2 is SQIVND in the germline V gene (reference sequence).